The 14 T cell receptor beta chains reported below all come from one sample, sequenced in a study of graft-versus-host responses after intestinal transplantation. The table came from immunoSEQ multiplex PCR; TCRdb's copy has only in-frame clones and leaves some out. The repertoire holds over 100,000 clones, 85% to 95% seen once, with approximately 1% in the top ten. No antigen has been assigned to these receptors. Source: unstimulated CD8+ T cells sorted from spleen or lymph node cells, taken before transplant. The receptors originated from a human donor who was the organ donor for an intestinal transplant.

This clone was counted a single time. The chain recombines TRBV6-6 with TRBJ1-2, with no clear D. There are 12 residues in the CDR3. Trimming took 5 bases from V and 4 from J, leaving 8 bases between them. Germline lookup yields CDR1 MNHNY and CDR2 SVGAGI (reference sequence). The CDR3: CASSGGFYGYTF. CDR3 DNA sequence: TGTGCCAGCAGTGGAGGGTTCTATGGCTACACCTTC.

The chain employs TRBV6-6 and TRBJ2-2, with no clear D. This CDR3 has 13 residues. Trimming cost V 6 bases and J 4 bases, with 9 bases left between them. Per germline, CDR1 MNHNY and CDR2 SVGAGI (reference sequence). The CDR3 DNA is TGTGCCAGCAGACCCTGGGGCACCGGGGAGCTGTTTTTT. Residues: CASRPWGTGELFF.

The V gene is TRBV9, the J gene TRBJ2-1, with 10 nucleotides matching TRBD1. V was pared by 0 bases and J by 8 bases, with 5 bases of the junction left unmatched. The CDR3 loop spans 15 amino acids. CDR1 SGDLS and CDR2 YYNGEE come from the germline V gene. The CDR3 here is CASSVEGQGGDEQFF. As DNA, the CDR3 is TGTGCCAGCAGCGTAGAAGGACAGGGGGGCGATGAGCAGTTCTTC. Full variable domain (missing parts from reference TRBV9 and TRBJ2-1): DSGVTQTPKHLITATGQRVTLRCSPRSGDLSVYWYQQSLDQGLQFLIQYYNGEERAKGNILERFSAQQFPDLHSELNLSSLELGDSALYFCASSVEGQGGDEQFFGPGTRLTVL.

The gene calls are TRBV9 and TRBJ2-1, with 10 bases matching TRBD2. Trimming took 0 bases from V and 6 from J; bases not matched to a gene: 3. Germline V gene data show CDR1 as SGDLS and CDR2 as YYNGEE. The CDR3 covers 15 residues. As DNA, the CDR3 is TGTGCCAGCAGCGTAGGGCTAGCGGGAGCCAATGAGCAGTTCTTC. Translating gives CASSVGLAGANEQFF.

CDR3 coding DNA: TGCGCCAGCAGTCGGAGTCCTTCCGCCTATGGCTACACCTTC. It translates to CASSRSPSAYGYTF. The V gene is TRBV10-1, the J gene TRBJ1-2; no clear D gene. This CDR3 contains 14 residues. V was clipped by 5 bases and J by 4 bases, with 14 bases between them. The germline V gene encodes CDR1 WNHNN and CDR2 SYGVQD (reference sequence).

The J gene is TRBJ2-7, the V gene TRBV4-1; TRBD1 matches at 10 bases. Per the germline V gene, CDR1 is MGHRA and CDR2 is YSYEKL. Trimming removed 1 base from V and 2 bases from J; junction bases left unmatched: 2. The CDR3 extends over 15 amino acids. The DNA for the CDR3 is TGCGCCAGCAGCCAAGGGGGACAGGGGACCTACGAGCAGTACTTC. Protein: CASSQGGQGTYEQYF.

The chain has TRBV14 and TRBJ2-1; D gene uncertain. Trimming took off 1 base at V and 9 bases at J, with 13 bases between the two ends. Germline V lookup: CDR1 SGHDN, CDR2 FVKESK. This CDR3 is built from 14 residues. The CDR3, as DNA: TGTGCCAGCAGCCAAGCCATAAAGGGTGGTGAGCAGTTCTTC. Residues: CASSQAIKGGEQFF.

V and J are TRBV27 and TRBJ1-2, with 7 positions matching TRBD1. V was clipped by 8 bases and J by 4 bases; unmatched bases: 19. CDR1 MNHEY and CDR2 SMNVEV come from the germline V gene (reference sequence). The CDR3 length is 17 residues. The CDR3 sequence: CASYSFQGDSRVYGYTF. The CDR3 coding sequence is TGTGCCAGCTATTCGTTCCAGGGGGACAGTCGGGTCTATGGCTACACCTTC.

The chain carries TRBV7-2 and TRBJ2-3; 7 positions match TRBD1. J was trimmed by 2 bases and V by 4 bases; bases with no gene match: 12. The CDR3 consists of 17 residues. From germline, CDR1 is SGHTA and CDR2 FQGNSA. The CDR3 is CASSSNRGPYPTDTQYF. CDR3 coding DNA: TGTGCCAGCAGCTCCAACAGGGGTCCCTACCCCACAGATACGCAGTATTTT.

The chain carries TRBV6-1 and TRBJ2-5, with D uncertain. CDR1 and CDR2 (germline): MNHNS, SASEGT. This CDR3 spans 15 amino acids. V lost 7 bases and J lost 3, with 18 bases in between. The chain's CDR3 is CASMYLEGREETQYF. The DNA for the CDR3 is TGTGCCAGCATGTATTTGGAAGGACGCGAAGAGACCCAGTACTTC.

The rearrangement uses TRBV5-5 and TRBJ2-7; TRBD1 or TRBD2 may be the D gene (5 bases each). V dropped 1 base and J dropped 3 bases, with 14 bases sitting between them. Germline values: CDR1 SGHKS, CDR2 YYEKEE (reference sequence). The CDR3 sequence is 15 residues long. CDR3 residues: CASSLNGASYYEQYF. The CDR3 nucleotides read TGTGCCAGCAGCTTGAACGGGGCAAGTTACTACGAGCAGTACTTC.

The chain carries TRBV5-1 and TRBJ1-6; D remains unclear. V was clipped by 2 bases and J by 7 bases, with 7 bases between them. Germline CDR1 SGHRS, CDR2 YFSETQ. The CDR3 runs 13 residues. The CDR3, as DNA: TGCGCCAGCAGCTTTCAGCAGAATTCACCCCTCCACTTT. Translating it yields CASSFQQNSPLHF.

The rearrangement links TRBV19 to TRBJ1-6; tentatively, D is TRBD1 (5 bases). This CDR3 has 15 amino acids. Trimming left V 1 base short and J 5 bases short, with 9 bases between. CDR1 and CDR2 from the germline V gene are LNHDA and SQIVND (reference sequence). The CDR3 DNA is TGTGCCAGTAGTATAGGGGGGACCAATAATTCACCCCTCCACTTT. This codes for CASSIGGTNNSPLHF.

The chain couples TRBV2 to TRBJ2-7; D ambiguous. V was cut by 6 bases and J by 2 bases, with 5 bases left in between. CDR3 size: 11 residues. Germline values: CDR1 SNHLY, CDR2 FYNNEI. CDR3: CASRQTYEQYF. Here the CDR3 DNA reads TGTGCCAGCAGGCAGACCTACGAGCAGTACTTC. Looking up the rest from reference TRBV2 and TRBJ2-7 gives the full variable domain: EPEVTQTPSHQVTQMGQEVILRCVPISNHLYFYWYRQILGQKVEFLVSFYNNEISEKSEIFDDQFSVERPDGSNFTLKIRSTKLEDSAMYFCASRQTYEQYFGPGTRLTVT.